The next 9 T cell receptor beta chains were all read from a single sample in a study of T cells in women clearing cervical HPV infection. The table came from immunoSEQ multiplex PCR; TCRdb's copy has only in-frame clones and leaves some out. This sample carries about 30,000 clones, with 3.5% going to the ten biggest clones. Sequenced input: blood buffy coat. Receptors were obtained from a woman between 18 and 69 years old with a cervical HPV16 infection that either progressed to CIN3+ or cleared (not recorded which).

About this clone itself: The CDR3 end is not reached by the read, which stops 3 residues before it; the germline J gene fills it in. J is TRBJ2-7 and V is TRBV2; 12 positions agree with TRBD1. This CDR3 is built from 18 residues. CDR1 is SNHLY, CDR2 FYNNEI, per germline. The trim removed 6 bases at V and 0 bases at J, leaving 12 bases unmatched. CDR3 amino acids: CASRIGTGGARSSYEQYF. CDR3 bases read: TGTGCCAGCAGAATCGGGACAGGGGGCGCCCGGAGCTCCTACGAG.

Points on this clone: Coverage ceases 3 residues before the CDR3 finishes, and the germline J gene fills in the end. J is TRBJ1-2 and V is TRBV20-1; weak D call: TRBD1 (5 bases). From germline, CDR1 is DFQATT and CDR2 SNEGSKA (reference sequence). The CDR3 runs to 10 residues. The part of the CDR3 DNA that was read is TGCAGTGCCCAGACAGAACAC. Translated: CSAQTEH. The complete CDR3 reads CSAQTEHYTF.

As concerns this clone: The missing CDR3 end, 3 residues past where the read stops, is filled in from the germline J gene. The gene calls are TRBV20-1 and TRBJ2-7; a possible D gene is TRBD2 (6 bases). Germline assignment: CDR1 DFQATT and CDR2 SNEGSKA (reference sequence). There are 16 residues in the CDR3. V was pared by 0 bases and J by 4 bases, with 19 bases between. This CDR3 reads CSARDWLGGLEYEQYF. Partial CDR3 DNA: TGCAGTGCTAGAGATTGGCTGGGGGGACTTGAATACGAG.

On this clone itself: Coverage ceases 3 residues before the CDR3 finishes, and the germline J gene fills in the end. V usage is TRBV29-1 and J usage is TRBJ2-7; D is possibly TRBD2 (5 bases). The germline V and J ends were trimmed by 4 bases and 6 bases, with 10 bases remaining between them. The CDR3 contains 11 residues. The germline V gene has CDR1 SQVTM and CDR2 ANQGSEA. The sequenced CDR3 bases are TGCAGCGTTGGAAGTAGCGCCGAG. Translating gives CSVGSSAE. The full CDR3 is CSVGSSAEQYF.

Concerning this clone: The CDR3 extends 3 residues past the end of the read, so its final part is completed from the germline J gene. V is TRBV11-2 and J is TRBJ1-2, with D possibly matching TRBD1 (6 bases). Germline V gene data show CDR1 as SGHAT and CDR2 as FQNNGV. This CDR3 has 14 amino acids. The DNA read from the CDR3 is TGTGCCAGCAGCTTGGGGGCAGAGCAAGAGACC. It yields the protein CASSLGAEQET. The entire CDR3 protein is CASSLGAEQETYTF.

Note on this clone: From the germline J gene comes the end of the CDR3, since the read stops 3 residues before it. The chain carries TRBV5-1 and TRBJ2-3; 7 positions match TRBD2. This CDR3 is 16 amino acids long. V lost 3 bases to trimming and J lost 0 bases; unmatched junction nucleotides: 7. Germline values: CDR1 SGHRS, CDR2 YFSETQ. CDR3 DNA, as far as it was read: TGCGCCAGCAGCTCTCGACTAGCCTCTAGCACAGATACG. Encoded protein: CASSSRLASSTDT. The whole CDR3 sequence reads CASSSRLASSTDTQYF.

To note about this clone: The CDR3 is cut off 3 residues early in the read; its end comes from the germline J gene. This chain uses TRBV20-1 with TRBJ2-5; 12 bases align to TRBD2. The CDR3 consists of 17 residues. Germline CDR1 reads DFQATT; CDR2 reads SNEGSKA (reference sequence). J was trimmed by 5 bases and V by 3 bases; bases with no gene match: 13. Partial CDR3 DNA: TGCAGTGCTAGTGGGGTTCGCGCTAGCGGGAGGGAGGAGACC. The encoded protein is CSASGVRASGREET. The full CDR3 protein is CSASGVRASGREETQYF.

This clone is labeled medium-sized based on frequency. The CDR3 end is not reached by the read, which stops 3 residues before it; the germline J gene fills it in. The chain couples TRBV18 to TRBJ2-5, with D possibly matching TRBD1 (8 bases). In germline, CDR1 is KGHSH, CDR2 LQKENI. The V and J ends lost 3 bases and 7 bases respectively, with 12 bases between them. This CDR3 is 13 amino acids long. The DNA read from the CDR3 is TGTGCCAGCTCACCGACAGGGGAGGGGACC. Encoded protein: CASSPTGEGT. The CDR3 in full is CASSPTGEGTQYF. Filled out from reference TRBV18 and TRBJ2-5, the complete variable domain reads NAGVMQNPRHLVRRRGQEARLRCSPMKGHSHVYWYRQLPEEGLKFMVYLQKENIIDESGMPKERFSAEFPKEGPSILRIQQVVRGDSAAYFCASSPTGEGTQYFGPGTRLLVL.

As to this clone: Read data end 3 residues before the CDR3 end; the end is taken from the germline J gene. The chain joins TRBV28 to TRBJ2-3; 13 nucleotides match TRBD2. The CDR3 consists of 19 residues. J gave up 2 bases and V 4 bases, and 12 bases lay outside the gene matches. Per germline, CDR1 MDHEN and CDR2 SYDVKM. This CDR3 reads CASSSPIGLAGALTDTQYF. Partial CDR3 DNA: TGTGCCAGCAGTTCCCCCATCGGACTAGCGGGAGCCCTCACAGATACG. The full variable domain, its missing parts supplied by reference TRBV28 and TRBJ2-3, is DVKVTQSSRYLVKRTGEKVFLECVQDMDHENMFWYRQDPGLGLRLIYFSYDVKMKEKGDIPEGYSVSREKKERFSLILESASTNQTSMYLCASSSPIGLAGALTDTQYFGPGTRLTVL.